These 2 T cell receptor beta chains originate from one sample sequenced in a study of control samples from healthy donors and cancer patients. Sequenced by immunoSEQ multiplex PCR; TCRdb stores in-frame clones only, minus some. The data show roughly 150,000 clones, approximately 93% seen once. Input material: blood. Every receptor here comes from a man between 50 and 59 years old in good health.

The V gene is TRBV28, the J gene TRBJ2-3; 7 bases align to TRBD2. Germline V CDR1 and CDR2: MDHEN, SYDVKM. The CDR3 covers 15 residues. V shed 7 bases and J 2 bases; nucleotides not matched to a gene: 9. CDR3 in DNA: TGTGCCAGCACCTCGGGGGGAGGGTACACAGATACGCAGTATTTT. Protein: CASTSGGGYTDTQYF.

This chain connects TRBV10-1 to TRBJ2-1; D call uncertain. The CDR3 totals 13 residues. Germline V gives CDR1 WNHNN, CDR2 SYGVQD (reference sequence). The V end was cut by 8 bases, the J end by 2 bases, with 10 bases between. CDR3 sequence: CASHILAYNEQFF. The DNA of the CDR3 is TGCGCCAGCCACATCCTCGCCTACAATGAGCAGTTCTTC.